This record looks at one TCR beta chain sequence and its context. Germline V gene data show CDR1 as MDHEN and CDR2 as SYDVKM. The CDR3 has 14 amino acids. V lost 6 bases, J lost 2 bases, and 13 bases lay in between. This specimen belongs to a study of blood T cell repertoires in COVID-19. Each recovered donor of Cohort 3 presented with two negative PCRs, clearance, or symptom resolution. Measured with immunoSEQ multiplex PCR; TCRdb has only the in-frame clones, and not every one. The sample includes about 250,000 clones, 85% to 90% seen only once; the top ten take more than 1.5%. The chain uses TRBV28 and TRBJ2-5, with D perhaps matching TRBD2 (5 bases). The receptor's source is a man between 40 and 49 years old who had recovered from COVID-19. The source material was PBMCs or T cells enriched from blood (not recorded which). DNA of the CDR3: TGTGCCAGCAGCCCGGGAACCTTACAAGAGACCCAGTACTTC. Translated: CASSPGTLQETQYF.